This TCR beta chain appears in the sequencing data of a study of blood T cells in healthy people across ages. All donors came from Russia, were Caucasian and healthy, and spanned ages about 6 to 100. Alongside a J-beta primer mix, a sample-barcoded 5' primer served in a second PCR lasting about 7 to 12 cycles. A single record per CDR3 protein comes from TCRdb applying MiXCR to the 5' RACE reads. The sample consists of approximately 790,000 distinct CDR3 sequences, about 62% of them appearing once. With regard to this clonotype: No antigen is known for it.

Study results and caveats: Leaving the PBMCs unsorted stopped any conclusive comparison of naive versus antigen-experienced cells. Higher diversity and more naive CD4+ cells were features of long-lived donors, compared to aged donors. Unknown donor CMV status possibly confounded expanded clonotype changes.

Deletions cut 3 bases from V and 0 bases from J, with 10 bases between. CDR3 length: 15 residues. Germline values: CDR1 LNHNV, CDR2 YYDKDF (reference sequence). The material sequenced was blood. This sequence joins TRBV15 and TRBJ2-3; D may be TRBD1 (5 bases). This receptor was taken from a man under 40 in good health. The CDR3 reads CATSRTAFSTDTQYF. Written as DNA, the CDR3 is TGTGCCACCAGCAGGACAGCTTTTAGCACAGATACGCAGTATTTT.